The following is a TCR beta chain sequence with its context. Its antigen is as yet unknown. Germline V lookup: CDR1 LGHDT, CDR2 YNNKEL (reference sequence). The CDR3 loop spans 16 amino acids. TCRdb derives one entry per CDR3 protein from the 5' RACE reads, leaving out DNA. This sample's table reports a few hundred thousand distinct CDR3 sequences. This record belongs to a study of T cells expressing NK-cell markers. Study at large: According to the study, TCR beta repertoires originated from sorted CD3+CD56+NKG2C+, CD3+CD56+NKG2C- and CD3+CD56-NKG2C+ T cells.

Overall study results and limits: Dominance of the CD3+CD56-NKG2C+ fraction by these clonotypes also held in several donors. It was still unclear whether expanded NKG2C+ T cell clones were HCMV specific. The contribution of dominant NKG2C+ clonotypes to CD8+ T cells in about six donors was roughly 1.0-7.5%.

Specimen: blood T cells: a sorted CD56 or NKG2C T cell subset, CD4+ or CD8+ T cells, or bulk PBMC T cells (not recorded which). This receptor was obtained from a man aged 18-30 years in good health. The V and J genes are TRBV3-1 and TRBJ2-2; lacking DNA, the TRBD2 call made by TCRdb goes unchecked. The CDR3 sequence: CASSPTRRAGVGELFF.